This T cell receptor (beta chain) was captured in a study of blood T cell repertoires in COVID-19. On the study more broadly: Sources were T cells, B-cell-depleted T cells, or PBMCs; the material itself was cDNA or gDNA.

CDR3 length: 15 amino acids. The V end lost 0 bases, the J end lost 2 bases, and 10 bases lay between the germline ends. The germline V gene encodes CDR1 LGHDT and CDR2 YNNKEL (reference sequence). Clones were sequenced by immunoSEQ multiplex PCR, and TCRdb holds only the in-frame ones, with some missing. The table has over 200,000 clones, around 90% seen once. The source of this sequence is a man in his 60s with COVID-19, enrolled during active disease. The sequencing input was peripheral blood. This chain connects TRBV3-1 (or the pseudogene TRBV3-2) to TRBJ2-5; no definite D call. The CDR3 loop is CASSQDLNRQETQYF. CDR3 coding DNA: TGTGCCAGCAGCCAAGATTTGAACAGACAAGAGACCCAGTACTTC.